The 6 T cell receptor beta chains listed next were all sequenced from one sample in a study of CD8 T cells in ankylosing spondylitis. TCRdb reprocessed the 5' RACE reads with MiXCR, giving one entry per CDR3 protein. The profile shows about 260,000 distinct CDR3 sequences, around 25% of them singletons. The specimen was blood, either unsorted or a sorted T cell fraction (not recorded which). All receptors come from a male donor with ankylosing spondylitis or in good health (not recorded which).

This chain joins TRBV12-3 or TRBV12-4 and TRBJ2-7; the D call may be TRBD1 or TRBD2 (5 bases each). V shed 3 bases and J shed 7 bases, with 13 bases lying between them. The length of the CDR3 is 13 residues. CDR3 residues: CASSFEGFGEQYF. The CDR3 DNA is TGTGCCAGCAGTTTTGAGGGGTTCGGTGAGCAGTACTTC.

This clonotype was detected many times. The chain employs TRBV10-3 and TRBJ1-1, with a tentative D call TRBD1 (6 bases). The V and J ends lost 7 bases and 1 base respectively, with 10 bases between them. Germline V CDR1 and CDR2: ENHRY, SYGVKD. CDR3 length: 13 residues. CDR3 in DNA: TGTGCCATCACTACGGACAGGAACACTGAAGCTTTCTTT. The encoded protein is CAITTDRNTEAFF.

The chain joins TRBV12-3 or TRBV12-4 to TRBJ2-4; D is ambiguous. This CDR3 has 13 residues. Deletions cut 6 bases from V and 8 bases from J, with 14 bases between. CDR3 sequence: CASSIRTRYIQYF. The CDR3 coding sequence is TGTGCCAGCAGCATTAGGACGAGATACATTCAGTACTTC.

In this sample, this clonotype turned up many times. The V gene is TRBV12-3 or TRBV12-4, the J gene TRBJ1-2; the D gene is possibly TRBD1 (6 bases). The CDR3 sequence is 12 residues long. CDR3 nucleotide sequence: TGTGCTACAGGGAAGGGAAGGCATGGCTACACCTTC. It encodes CATGKGRHGYTF.

The gene calls are TRBV9 and TRBJ1-1; no definite D call. The V and J ends lost 2 bases and 1 base respectively, with 9 bases between them. Germline V gives CDR1 SGDLS, CDR2 YYNGEE. This CDR3 region has 14 residues. The DNA for the CDR3 is TGTGCCAGCAGCGTTGTGGGCACGAACACTGAAGCTTTCTTT. Protein sequence: CASSVVGTNTEAFF.

This chain joins TRBV12-3 or TRBV12-4 and TRBJ2-7; D gene uncertain. The CDR3 spans 14 residues. Trimming took off 7 bases at V and 3 bases at J, with 16 bases between the two ends. The CDR3 DNA is TGTGCCAGCACCAACAGAGGCGCTATCTACGAGCAGTACTTC. It codes for CASTNRGAIYEQYF.